A single sample is the source of the 2 T cell receptor beta chains below, sequenced in a study of blood T cells in healthy people across ages. Combining a sample-barcoded 5' primer with a J-beta primer mix, a second PCR ran for roughly 7 to 11 cycles. TCRdb processed the 5' RACE reads anew with MiXCR; each CDR3 protein has one entry. The repertoire holds about 1.6 million distinct CDR3 sequences, with about 31% as singletons. What was sequenced was blood. The receptors come from a young woman in good health.

This chain joins TRBV27 and TRBJ1-1, with D possibly TRBD1 on 6 matching bases. Between the trimmed V and J ends, which lost 6 bases and 4 bases, there was a span of 15 bases. In germline, CDR1 is MNHEY, CDR2 SMNVEV (reference sequence). This CDR3 comprises 14 residues. In DNA form, the CDR3 reads TGTGCCAGCAGCTGGGGGCGATTCACCACTGAAGCTTTCTTT. This codes for CASSWGRFTTEAFF.

The chain joins TRBV7-9 to TRBJ1-2, with D possibly being TRBD1 (5 bases). V was shortened by 4 bases and J by 8 bases, with 14 bases between the two germline ends. The CDR3 loop spans 13 amino acids. In germline, CDR1 is SEHNR, CDR2 FQNEAQ (reference sequence). CDR3 region: CASSSTSGGGYTF. In DNA form, the CDR3 reads TGTGCCAGCAGCTCCACCAGCGGGGGGGGCTACACCTTC.